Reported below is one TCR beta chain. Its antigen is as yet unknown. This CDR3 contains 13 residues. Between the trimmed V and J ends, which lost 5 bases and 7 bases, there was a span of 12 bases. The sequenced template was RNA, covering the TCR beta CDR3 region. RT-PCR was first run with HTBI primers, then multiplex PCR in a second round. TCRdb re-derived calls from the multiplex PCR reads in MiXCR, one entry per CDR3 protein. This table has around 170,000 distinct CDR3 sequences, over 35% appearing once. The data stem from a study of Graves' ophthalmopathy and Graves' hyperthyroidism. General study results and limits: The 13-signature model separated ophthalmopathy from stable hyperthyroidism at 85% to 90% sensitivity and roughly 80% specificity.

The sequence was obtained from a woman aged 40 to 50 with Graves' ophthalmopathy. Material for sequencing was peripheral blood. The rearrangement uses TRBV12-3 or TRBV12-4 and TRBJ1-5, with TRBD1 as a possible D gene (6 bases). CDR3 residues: CASSTPGAQPQHF. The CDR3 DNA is TGTGCCAGCAGTACCCCGGGGGCGCAGCCCCAGCATTTT.